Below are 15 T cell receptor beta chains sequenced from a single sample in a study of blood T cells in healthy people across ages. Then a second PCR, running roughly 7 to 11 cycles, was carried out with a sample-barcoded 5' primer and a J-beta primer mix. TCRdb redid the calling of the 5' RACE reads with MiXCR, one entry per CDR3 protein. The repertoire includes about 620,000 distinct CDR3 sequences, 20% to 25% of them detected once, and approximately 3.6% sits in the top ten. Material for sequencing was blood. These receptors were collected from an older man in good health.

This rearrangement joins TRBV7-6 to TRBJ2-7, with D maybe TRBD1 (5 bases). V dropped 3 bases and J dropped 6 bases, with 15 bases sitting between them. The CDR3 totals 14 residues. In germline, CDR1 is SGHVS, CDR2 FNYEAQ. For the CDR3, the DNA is TGTGCCAGCAGCTTCGGTCCTGGGGCAACCGAGCAGTACTTC. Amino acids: CASSFGPGATEQYF. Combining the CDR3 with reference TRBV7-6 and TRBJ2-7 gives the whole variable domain GAGVSQSPRYKVTKRGQDVALRCDPISGHVSLYWYRQALGQGPEFLTYFNYEAQQDKSGLPNDRFSAERPEGSISTLTIQRTEQRDSAMYRCASSFGPGATEQYFGPGTRLTVT.

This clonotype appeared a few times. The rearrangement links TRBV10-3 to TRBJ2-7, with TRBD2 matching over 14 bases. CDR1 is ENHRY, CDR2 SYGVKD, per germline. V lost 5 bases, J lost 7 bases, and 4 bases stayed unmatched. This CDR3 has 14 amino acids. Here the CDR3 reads CAISPTSGRVEQYF. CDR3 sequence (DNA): TGTGCCATCAGTCCGACTAGCGGGAGGGTAGAGCAGTACTTC.

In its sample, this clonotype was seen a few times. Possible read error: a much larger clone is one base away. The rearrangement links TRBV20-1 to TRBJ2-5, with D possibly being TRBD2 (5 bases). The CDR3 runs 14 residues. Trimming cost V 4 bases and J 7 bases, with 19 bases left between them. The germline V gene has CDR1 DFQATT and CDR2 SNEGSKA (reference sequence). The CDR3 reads CSAIDLAAAWTQYF. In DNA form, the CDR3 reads TGCAGTGCTATAGACCTAGCAGCGGCGTGGACCCAGTACTTC.

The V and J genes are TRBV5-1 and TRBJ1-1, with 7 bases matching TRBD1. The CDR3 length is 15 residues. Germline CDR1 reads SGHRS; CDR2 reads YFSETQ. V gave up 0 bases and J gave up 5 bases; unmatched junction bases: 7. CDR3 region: CASSLGQGKVTEAFF. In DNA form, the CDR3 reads TGCGCCAGCAGCTTGGGACAGGGAAAGGTGACTGAAGCTTTCTTT.

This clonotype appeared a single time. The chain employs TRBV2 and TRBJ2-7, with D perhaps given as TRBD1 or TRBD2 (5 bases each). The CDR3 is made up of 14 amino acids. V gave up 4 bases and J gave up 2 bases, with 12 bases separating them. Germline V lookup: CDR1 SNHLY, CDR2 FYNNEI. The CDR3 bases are TGTGCCAGCAGTGGTGGGGGAACCGCCTACGAGCAGTACTTC. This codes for CASSGGGTAYEQYF.

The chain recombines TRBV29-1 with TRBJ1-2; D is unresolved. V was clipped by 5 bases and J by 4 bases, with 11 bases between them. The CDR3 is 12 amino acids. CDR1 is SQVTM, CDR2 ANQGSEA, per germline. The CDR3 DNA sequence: TGCAGCGTTCGCCCGCTCTCCTATGGCTACACCTTC. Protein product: CSVRPLSYGYTF.

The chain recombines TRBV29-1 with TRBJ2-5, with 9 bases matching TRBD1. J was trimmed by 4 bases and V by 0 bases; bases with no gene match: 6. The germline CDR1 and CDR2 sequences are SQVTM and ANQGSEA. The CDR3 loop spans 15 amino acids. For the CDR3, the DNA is TGCAGCGTTGAAGAAACAGGGGGCGCCGGAGAGACCCAGTACTTC. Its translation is CSVEETGGAGETQYF.

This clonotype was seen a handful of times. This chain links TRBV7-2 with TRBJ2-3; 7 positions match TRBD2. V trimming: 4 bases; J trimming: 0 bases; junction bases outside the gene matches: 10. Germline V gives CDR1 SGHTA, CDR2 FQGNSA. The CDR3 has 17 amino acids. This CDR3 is CASSSVLASTSTDTQYF. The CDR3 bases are TGTGCCAGCAGCTCGGTACTAGCGTCGACTAGCACAGATACGCAGTATTTT.

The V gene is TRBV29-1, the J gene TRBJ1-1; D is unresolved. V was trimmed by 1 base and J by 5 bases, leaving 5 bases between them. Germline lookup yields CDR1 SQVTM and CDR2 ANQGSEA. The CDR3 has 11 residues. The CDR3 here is CSVEGKTEAFF. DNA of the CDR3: TGCAGCGTTGAAGGGAAGACTGAAGCTTTCTTT.

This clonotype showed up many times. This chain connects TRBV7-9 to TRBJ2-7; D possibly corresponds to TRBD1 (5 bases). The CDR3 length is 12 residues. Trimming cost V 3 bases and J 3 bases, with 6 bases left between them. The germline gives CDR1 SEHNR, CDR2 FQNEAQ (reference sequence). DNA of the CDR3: TGTGCCAGCAGCTTCGACAGCTACGAGCAGTACTTC. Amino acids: CASSFDSYEQYF.

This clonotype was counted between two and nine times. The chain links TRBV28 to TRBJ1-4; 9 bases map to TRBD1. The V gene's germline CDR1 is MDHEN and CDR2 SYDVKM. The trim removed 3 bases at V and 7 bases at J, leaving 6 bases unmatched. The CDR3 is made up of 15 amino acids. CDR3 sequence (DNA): TGTGCCAGCAGTTTGGGGGGACAGGGTTTTGAAAAACTGTTTTTT. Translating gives CASSLGGQGFEKLFF.

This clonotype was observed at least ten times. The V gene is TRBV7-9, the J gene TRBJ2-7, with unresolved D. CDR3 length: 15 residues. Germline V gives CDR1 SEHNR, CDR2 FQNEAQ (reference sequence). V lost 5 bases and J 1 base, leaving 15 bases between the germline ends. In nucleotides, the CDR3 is TGTGCCAGCAGCCAACTGTTGGGGAAATCCTACGAGCAGTACTTC. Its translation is CASSQLLGKSYEQYF.

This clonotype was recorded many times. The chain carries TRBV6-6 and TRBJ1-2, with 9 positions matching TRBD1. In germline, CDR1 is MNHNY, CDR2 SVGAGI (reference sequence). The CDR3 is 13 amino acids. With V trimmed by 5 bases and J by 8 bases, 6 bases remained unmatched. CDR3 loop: CASSPGTGLGYTF. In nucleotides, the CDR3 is TGTGCCAGCAGTCCCGGGACAGGGTTAGGCTACACCTTC.

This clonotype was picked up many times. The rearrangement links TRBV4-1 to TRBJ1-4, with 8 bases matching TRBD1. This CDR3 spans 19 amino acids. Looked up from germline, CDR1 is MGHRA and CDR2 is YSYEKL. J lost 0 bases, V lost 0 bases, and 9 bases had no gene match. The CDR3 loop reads CASSQDWTGSFATNEKLFF. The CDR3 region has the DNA TGCGCCAGCAGCCAAGATTGGACAGGGTCCTTTGCAACTAATGAAAAACTGTTTTTT.

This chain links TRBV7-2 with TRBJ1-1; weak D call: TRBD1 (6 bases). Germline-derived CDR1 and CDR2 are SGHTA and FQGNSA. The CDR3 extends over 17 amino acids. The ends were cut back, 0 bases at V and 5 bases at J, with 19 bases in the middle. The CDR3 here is CASSLALSGAGYTEAFF. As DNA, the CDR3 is TGTGCCAGCAGCTTAGCGTTGTCAGGGGCCGGGTATACTGAAGCTTTCTTT.